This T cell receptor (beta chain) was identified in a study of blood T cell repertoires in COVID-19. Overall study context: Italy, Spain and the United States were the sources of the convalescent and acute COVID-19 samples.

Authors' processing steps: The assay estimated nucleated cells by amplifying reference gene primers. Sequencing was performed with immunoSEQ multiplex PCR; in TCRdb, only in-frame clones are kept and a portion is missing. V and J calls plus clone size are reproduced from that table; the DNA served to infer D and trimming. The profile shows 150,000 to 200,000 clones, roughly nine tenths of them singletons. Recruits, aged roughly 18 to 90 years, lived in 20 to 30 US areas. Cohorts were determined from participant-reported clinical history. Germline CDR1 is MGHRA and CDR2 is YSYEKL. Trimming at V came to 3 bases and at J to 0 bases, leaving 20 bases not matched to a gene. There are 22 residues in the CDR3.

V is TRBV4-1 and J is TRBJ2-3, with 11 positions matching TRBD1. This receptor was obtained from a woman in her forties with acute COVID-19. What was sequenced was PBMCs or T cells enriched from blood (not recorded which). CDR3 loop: CASSHYTPGQGVSEGSTDTQYF. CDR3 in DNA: TGCGCCAGCAGCCATTACACCCCGGGACAGGGGGTCTCGGAGGGAAGCACAGATACGCAGTATTTT.